Presented here are 27 T cell receptor beta chains from one specimen sequenced in a study of identical twins. Each CDR3 protein gets one entry after TCRdb re-called the 5' RACE reads with MiXCR. The sample lists roughly 1.6 million distinct CDR3 sequences; less than 40% were seen once. The sequencing input was cord blood. The receptors originated from a newborn girl in good health.

The chain couples TRBV25-1 to TRBJ1-5, with 7 nucleotides matching TRBD1. The CDR3 is made up of 15 amino acids. CDR1 MGHDK and CDR2 SYGVNS come from the germline V gene. V lost 5 bases to trimming and J lost 2 bases; unmatched junction nucleotides: 6. For the CDR3, the DNA is TGTGCCAGCAGTCCGACAGGGATCGGCAATCAGCCCCAGCATTTT. It specifies CASSPTGIGNQPQHF.

J is TRBJ2-3 and V is TRBV3-1, with a weak D call TRBD1 (6 bases). The CDR3 runs 15 residues. Trimming stripped 0 bases from V and 2 bases from J, with 9 bases between. Germline V gives CDR1 LGHDT, CDR2 YNNKEL (reference sequence). The CDR3 loop is CASSQDHRATDTQYF. For the CDR3, the DNA is TGTGCCAGCAGCCAAGATCACAGGGCCACAGATACGCAGTATTTT.

The V and J genes are TRBV20-1 and TRBJ2-5; TRBD1 matches at 9 bases. The CDR3 loop spans 13 amino acids. V shed 5 bases and J 3 bases; nucleotides not matched to a gene: 4. Per germline, CDR1 DFQATT and CDR2 SNEGSKA (reference sequence). CDR3 DNA sequence: TGCAGTGCTGGACAGGGGCTGAAAGAGACCCAGTACTTC. This gives the protein CSAGQGLKETQYF.

About this clonotype: A much larger clone lies a single base off, so this may be a read error. The V gene is TRBV4-2, the J gene TRBJ2-1; the match to TRBD2 covers 8 bases. V lost 4 bases, J lost 5 bases, and 1 base stayed unmatched. The CDR3 is 13 residues long. Germline values: CDR1 LGHNA, CDR2 YNFKEQ. CDR3 loop: CASSRLAHNEQFF. In DNA, the CDR3 is TGTGCCAGCAGCCGACTAGCGCACAATGAGCAGTTCTTC.

With respect to this clonotype: Sequence at one end of the junction differs from germline and may be a read error. This chain joins TRBV10-3 and TRBJ2-7; perhaps TRBD1 as D (6 bases). The CDR3 totals 14 residues. Germline CDR1 reads ENHRY; CDR2 reads SYGVKD. CDR3 sequence (DNA): TGTGCCATCAGTGACCAGGGGAGCTCCCACGAGCAGTACTTC. It encodes CAISDQGSSHEQYF.

This clonotype came up many times. The chain has TRBV9 and TRBJ1-1; TRBD1 matches 9 bases. V lost 4 bases to trimming and J lost 4 bases; unmatched junction nucleotides: 5. Per the germline V gene, CDR1 is SGDLS and CDR2 is YYNGEE. The CDR3 spans 14 residues. CDR3 sequence (DNA): TGTGCCAGCAGCCTTCGGACAGGGGCCACTGAAGCTTTCTTT. Protein: CASSLRTGATEAFF.

This sequence joins TRBV21-1 and TRBJ2-3; TRBD1, as called in the table, went unchecked against the DNA. TRBV21-1 is described as a pseudogene. This CDR3 has 13 amino acids. The CDR3 region is CARGTGGPDTQYF. For the CDR3, the DNA is TGTGCCAGAGGAACAGGGGGCCCAGATACGCAGTATTTT.

This clonotype was seen more than once but under ten times. The chain uses TRBV12-3 or TRBV12-4 and TRBJ2-1; the D gene is possibly TRBD1 (6 bases). Trimming took off 2 bases at V and 2 bases at J, with 16 bases between the two ends. This CDR3 has 17 amino acids. CDR3 in DNA: TGTGCCAGCAGTTTAAGGAATTGGGGGCCCCCCTACAATGAGCAGTTCTTC. It specifies CASSLRNWGPPYNEQFF.

This clonotype was counted only a few times. The V call is TRBV20-1, the J call TRBJ2-4; 11 nucleotides match TRBD1. The J call may be faulty, since TRBJ2-7 better matches the DNA end. CDR3 length: 12 residues. Per germline, CDR1 DFQATT and CDR2 SNEGSKA (reference sequence). CDR3 in amino acids: CSARDRGREQYF. The CDR3 nucleotides read TGCAGTGCTAGGGACAGGGGGCGCGAGCAGTACTTC.

The chain recombines TRBV20-1 with TRBJ2-3; D gene ambiguous. Germline CDR1 reads DFQATT; CDR2 reads SNEGSKA (reference sequence). The CDR3 consists of 12 residues. CDR3 in amino acids: CSLTASTDTQYF. CDR3 DNA sequence: TGCAGCCTCACGGCTAGCACAGATACGCAGTATTTT.

The chain is built from TRBV6-6 and TRBJ2-3, with D hard to call. V was clipped by 2 bases and J by 2 bases, with 14 bases between them. CDR1 MNHNY and CDR2 SVGAGI come from the germline V gene (reference sequence). This CDR3 has 16 amino acids. The CDR3 protein is CASSYRLQANTDTQYF. CDR3 DNA: TGTGCCAGCAGTTACAGGCTCCAGGCTAACACAGATACGCAGTATTTT.

The chain has TRBV4-2 and TRBJ1-2; 11 bases are shared with TRBD1. The CDR3 contains 16 residues. Losses at the gene ends were 1 base for V and 4 bases for J; bases not matched to a gene: 5. CDR1 and CDR2 from the germline V gene are LGHNA and YNFKEQ. For the CDR3, the DNA is TGTGCCAGCAGCCAAGGTGGACAGGGGGCCTCCTATGGCTACACCTTC. It codes for CASSQGGQGASYGYTF.

This clonotype was detected only a few times. The V and J genes are TRBV7-9 and TRBJ1-1; D may be TRBD1 (6 bases). Germline CDR1 SEHNR, CDR2 FQNEAQ (reference sequence). The CDR3 is made up of 15 amino acids. Trimming removed 3 bases from V and 5 bases from J, with 16 bases in between. CDR3 sequence reads: CASSLSGTRGTEAFF. The DNA of the CDR3 is TGTGCCAGCAGCTTGTCCGGGACAAGAGGGACTGAAGCTTTCTTT.

The rearrangement links TRBV11-1 to TRBJ2-1; 11 positions match TRBD2. Germline CDR1 SGHAT, CDR2 FQDESV (reference sequence). This CDR3 comprises 18 residues. J gave up 6 bases and V 5 bases, and 15 bases lay outside the gene matches. CDR3 nucleotides: TGTGCCAGCAGCACCCTAGCGGGGGGCCCTCGAGGGTGCAATGAGCAGTTCTTC. As protein: CASSTLAGGPRGCNEQFF.

The genes are TRBV12-3 or TRBV12-4 and TRBJ2-7; 9 bases are shared with TRBD1. V shed 3 bases, J shed 5 bases, and the junction held 8 bases outside the gene matches. CDR3 size: 15 residues. The CDR3 DNA is TGTGCCAGCAGTTTTAGGACAGGGGTAGGGGACGAGCAGTACTTC. Its protein is CASSFRTGVGDEQYF.

V and J are TRBV7-2 and TRBJ2-5; 7 positions agree with TRBD2. CDR1 and CDR2 (germline): SGHTA, FQGNSA. Unmatched junction bases numbered 9, after V lost 0 bases and J lost 11 bases. The CDR3 runs to 14 residues. The CDR3 coding sequence is TGTGCCAGCAGCTTAGCAGGGACTACGTTGGAGCAGTACTTC. This sequence encodes CASSLAGTTLEQYF. Variable domain in full (rest from reference TRBV7-2 and TRBJ2-5): GAGVSQSPSNKVTEKGKDVELRCDPISGHTALYWYRQSLGQGLEFLIYFQGNSAPDKSGLPSDRFSAERTGGSVSTLTIQRTQQEDSAVYLCASSLAGTTLEQYFGPGTRLLVL.

This clonotype was found many times. The genes are TRBV5-1 and TRBJ2-1, with no clear D. Per the germline V gene, CDR1 is SGHRS and CDR2 is YFSETQ. V lost 0 bases and J 4 bases, leaving 5 bases between the germline ends. The CDR3 loop spans 13 amino acids. For the CDR3, the DNA is TGCGCCAGCAGCTTGGAGGCGTACAATGAGCAGTTCTTC. Encoded protein: CASSLEAYNEQFF.

The sample holds many counts of this clonotype. This chain links TRBV25-1 with TRBJ2-7, with no clear D. Germline V gene sequence: CDR1 MGHDK, CDR2 SYGVNS. The CDR3 contains 14 residues. The germline V and J ends were trimmed by 3 bases and 0 bases, with 9 bases remaining between them. The CDR3 reads CASSEADSSYEQYF. The CDR3 nucleotides are TGTGCCAGCAGTGAGGCAGATAGCTCCTACGAGCAGTACTTC.

Regarding this clonotype: With a much larger clone just one base away, this may be a read error. The V call is TRBV4-1, the J call TRBJ2-1, with 10 bases matching TRBD1. J lost 10 bases, V lost 0 bases, and 6 bases had no gene match. The CDR3 contains 15 residues. Germline CDR1 and CDR2: MGHRA and YSYEKL. The CDR3 coding sequence is TGCGCCAGCAGCCAAGAGACAGGGGGCTCCTACGAGCAGTTCTTC. Translation gives CASSQETGGSYEQFF.

The chain is built from TRBV20-1 and TRBJ2-3; 13 positions match TRBD2. The V gene's germline CDR1 is DFQATT and CDR2 SNEGSKA (reference sequence). With 6 bases clipped from V and 4 bases from J, the junction kept 7 bases outside the gene matches. The CDR3 is made up of 15 amino acids. The CDR3 reads CSALTSGGAPDTQYF. In DNA form, the CDR3 reads TGCAGTGCCCTTACTAGCGGGGGGGCCCCAGATACGCAGTATTTT.

Remarks on this clonotype: One junction end disagrees with the germline gene, perhaps due to a read error. The chain recombines TRBV7-7 with TRBJ2-1, with 7 bases that match TRBD1. Germline loops: CDR1 SSHAT, CDR2 FNYEAQ (reference sequence). The CDR3 has 14 amino acids. The CDR3: CASSLSTGSYEQFF. The CDR3 bases are TGTGCTAGCAGCTTATCGACAGGGTCCTACGAGCAGTTCTTC.

This clonotype was detected only a few times. The rearrangement joins TRBV24-1 to TRBJ1-5, with D uncertain. Trimming cost V 4 bases and J 3 bases, with 0 bases left between them. Germline V gene lookup returns CDR1 KGHDR and CDR2 SFDVKD. The CDR3 has 11 amino acids. Here the CDR3 reads CATSDNQPQHF. The DNA of the CDR3 is TGTGCCACCAGTGACAATCAGCCCCAGCATTTT.

V usage is TRBV20-1 and J usage is TRBJ2-3; no firm D call. V lost 0 bases to trimming and J lost 0 bases, with 13 bases between them. The CDR3 extends over 16 amino acids. CDR1 is DFQATT and CDR2 is SNEGSKA in the germline V gene (reference sequence). For the CDR3, the DNA is TGCAGTGCTAGAGATTTTGGTGTCTCTAGCACAGATACGCAGTATTTT. Translated: CSARDFGVSSTDTQYF.

The chain combines TRBV9 with TRBJ2-3; possibly TRBD2 for D (5 bases). CDR1 and CDR2 (germline): SGDLS, YYNGEE. Trimming shortened V by 4 bases and J by 1 base, and 13 bases separated the two germline ends. The length of the CDR3 is 15 residues. The CDR3, as DNA: TGTGCCAGCAGCCCCCTTAGCGCCCGCACAGATACGCAGTATTTT. Translated, it gives CASSPLSARTDTQYF.

The table lists this clonotype with many counts. The chain is built from TRBV6-1 and TRBJ2-1; 12 bases line up with TRBD2. CDR1 is MNHNS and CDR2 is SASEGT in the germline V gene. The CDR3 covers 15 residues. V was clipped by 2 bases and J by 7 bases; unmatched bases: 3. The CDR3, as DNA: TGTGCCAGCAGTGAATCTAGCGGGAGGGTAAATGAGCAGTTCTTC. Protein: CASSESSGRVNEQFF.

This clonotype was counted only a few times. V gene TRBV27 combines with J gene TRBJ2-3; D is perhaps TRBD1 or TRBD2 (6 bases each). Germline assignment: CDR1 MNHEY and CDR2 SMNVEV (reference sequence). The CDR3 runs to 16 residues. Trimming removed 5 bases at V and 0 bases at J, with 15 bases between. CDR3 nucleotides: TGTGCCAGCAGTCCCCGAGGGGGGACTAGCACAGATACGCAGTATTTT. Translation gives CASSPRGGTSTDTQYF.

This chain uses TRBV3-1 with TRBJ2-3; TRBD2 matches at 12 bases. The CDR3 has 18 residues. After removal of 2 bases from V and 2 bases from J, the junction contained 8 bases not matched to a gene. CDR1 is LGHDT, CDR2 YNNKEL, per germline (reference sequence). The DNA for the CDR3 is TGTGCCAGCAGCCAACACCTAACTAGCGGGAGGAACACAGATACGCAGTATTTT. This codes for CASSQHLTSGRNTDTQYF.